These 14 T cell receptor beta chains were sequenced from one sample in a study of shared clonotypes between healthy human individuals. Sequenced by immunoSEQ multiplex PCR; TCRdb stores in-frame clones only, minus some. In the table there are about 2.3 million clones, over 90% of which are singletons. Sample: naive CD4+ T cells from PBMCs. This sample's subset: CD45RA+ positively selected. These receptors originate from a man aged 18 to 30 in good health. Some clones in this sample may be carry-over from other donors' samples.

The gene calls are TRBV6-6 and TRBJ2-2; no clear D. Trimming pared 3 bases from V and 6 bases from J, leaving 5 bases between. The CDR3 loop spans 12 amino acids. The germline gives CDR1 MNHNY, CDR2 SVGAGI (reference sequence). As DNA, the CDR3 is TGTGCCAGCAGTTATTATCCCGGGGAGCTGTTTTTT. It yields the protein CASSYYPGELFF.

Remarks on this clone: The sample contains more than one DNA sequence encoding this CDR3. V usage is TRBV9 and J usage is TRBJ1-1; no clear D gene. CDR1 and CDR2 (germline): SGDLS, YYNGEE. V lost 0 bases, J lost 3 bases, and 6 bases lay in between. The CDR3 sequence is 13 residues long. The CDR3, as DNA: TGTGCCAGCAGCGTAGAGGGCGACACTGAAGCTTTCTTT. This codes for CASSVEGDTEAFF.

The rearrangement links TRBV2 to TRBJ1-2; D call uncertain. This CDR3 spans 12 amino acids. Trimming pared 1 base from V and 8 bases from J, leaving 8 bases between. Germline V gives CDR1 SNHLY, CDR2 FYNNEI. CDR3 sequence: CASSEVGFGYTF. The CDR3 DNA sequence: TGTGCCAGCAGTGAAGTAGGGTTCGGCTACACCTTC.

The chain couples TRBV10-3 to TRBJ1-5; D call uncertain. CDR3 length equals 14 residues. Germline V lookup: CDR1 ENHRY, CDR2 SYGVKD. Trimming stripped 0 bases from V and 7 bases from J, with 10 bases between. The CDR3 region has the DNA TGTGCCATCAGTGAGTCGCGGGGTGACCAGCCCCAGCATTTT. This codes for CAISESRGDQPQHF.

The gene calls are TRBV28 and TRBJ1-5; tentative D call: TRBD1 (6 bases). The CDR3 contains 17 residues. V was shortened by 3 bases and J by 0 bases, with 15 bases between the two germline ends. CDR1 is MDHEN and CDR2 is SYDVKM in the germline V gene. CDR3 nucleotide sequence: TGTGCCAGCAGTTTGGTGGGGGGGGGCTATAGCAATCAGCCCCAGCATTTT. As protein: CASSLVGGGYSNQPQHF. Full variable domain (missing parts from reference TRBV28 and TRBJ1-5): DVKVTQSSRYLVKRTGEKVFLECVQDMDHENMFWYRQDPGLGLRLIYFSYDVKMKEKGDIPEGYSVSREKKERFSLILESASTNQTSMYLCASSLVGGGYSNQPQHFGDGTRLSIL.

The V call is TRBV28, the J call TRBJ2-1; D is uncertain. Germline values: CDR1 MDHEN, CDR2 SYDVKM. This CDR3 region has 15 residues. V shed 6 bases and J shed 2 bases, with 14 bases lying between them. The CDR3 loop is CASRFRHRTYNEQFF. The CDR3, as DNA: TGTGCCAGCAGATTCCGACACCGAACCTACAATGAGCAGTTCTTC. Combining the CDR3 with reference TRBV28 and TRBJ2-1 gives the whole variable domain DVKVTQSSRYLVKRTGEKVFLECVQDMDHENMFWYRQDPGLGLRLIYFSYDVKMKEKGDIPEGYSVSREKKERFSLILESASTNQTSMYLCASRFRHRTYNEQFFGPGTRLTVL.

This clone was detected once. The V call is TRBV10-3, the J call TRBJ2-7, with a tentative D call TRBD1 (6 bases). This CDR3 has 14 amino acids. Germline values: CDR1 ENHRY, CDR2 SYGVKD. Trimming cost V 4 bases and J 5 bases, with 15 bases left between them. This chain's CDR3 is CAISVVKGVDEQYF. The CDR3 DNA reads TGTGCCATCAGTGTCGTGAAGGGGGTTGACGAGCAGTACTTC.

This clone was detected once. The chain joins TRBV4-1 to TRBJ1-1; D not resolved. Germline CDR1 is MGHRA and CDR2 is YSYEKL. The V and J ends lost 4 bases and 0 bases respectively, with 15 bases between them. The CDR3 totals 16 residues. CDR3 protein: CASSLSWASVNTEAFF. In DNA form, the CDR3 reads TGCGCCAGCAGCCTATCCTGGGCTTCGGTGAACACTGAAGCTTTCTTT.

CDR3 loop: CASSLATSGSTDTQYF. The CDR3 DNA is TGTGCCAGCAGCTTAGCAACTAGCGGGAGCACAGATACGCAGTATTTT. The rearrangement uses TRBV7-9 and TRBJ2-3, with TRBD2 identical over 9 bases. Germline trimming cut 0 bases from V and 0 bases from J; bases unmatched to any gene: 1. This CDR3 region has 16 residues. Germline V CDR1 and CDR2: SEHNR, FQNEAQ (reference sequence).

For the CDR3, the DNA is TGTGCCAGCAGCTCCACCGGGACTAGCGGGAGAGGCGGGGAGCTGTTTTTT. Translation: CASSSTGTSGRGGELFF. The rearrangement links TRBV11-3 to TRBJ2-2, with 14 bases matching TRBD2. The CDR3 length is 17 residues. Germline loops: CDR1 SGHNT, CDR2 YENEEA. V gave up 4 bases and J gave up 7 bases; unmatched junction bases: 8.

V gene TRBV5-1 combines with J gene TRBJ1-1; 9 nucleotides agree with TRBD1. The CDR3 is 16 residues long. Losses at the gene ends were 3 bases for V and 0 bases for J; bases not matched to a gene: 6. Germline V gene lookup returns CDR1 SGHRS and CDR2 YFSETQ. In DNA, the CDR3 is TGCGCCAGCAGCTCGGGACAGGGCTCTATGAACACTGAAGCTTTCTTT. This encodes CASSSGQGSMNTEAFF.

This chain connects TRBV7-3 to TRBJ2-2, with D tentatively TRBD2 (6 bases). Trimming cost V 1 base and J 4 bases, with 10 bases left between them. The germline V gene has CDR1 SGHTA and CDR2 FQGTGA. The CDR3 runs to 15 residues. CDR3 sequence (DNA): TGTGCCAGCAGCTTAAGGGGACTTTCCACCGGGGAGCTGTTTTTT. Translating it yields CASSLRGLSTGELFF.

CDR3 region: CASSLGGQGYEQYF. The CDR3 bases are TGTGCCAGCAGCTTAGGGGGACAGGGATACGAGCAGTACTTC. The J gene is TRBJ2-7, the V gene TRBV11-3; 9 bases align to TRBD1. Germline CDR1 SGHNT, CDR2 YENEEA. J lost 4 bases, V lost 1 base, and 2 bases had no gene match. The CDR3 loop spans 14 amino acids.

CDR3 protein: CASSEGLAGVFSYNEQFF. In DNA form, the CDR3 reads TGCGCCAGCAGCGAAGGACTAGCGGGAGTGTTTTCCTACAATGAGCAGTTCTTC. The chain has TRBV4-1 and TRBJ2-1; 13 bases map to TRBD2. The trim removed 5 bases at V and 1 base at J, leaving 8 bases unmatched. The CDR3 extends over 18 amino acids. Germline V gene lookup returns CDR1 MGHRA and CDR2 YSYEKL.